Below, 21 T cell receptor beta chains from the same sample are listed, as sequenced in a study of cytomegalovirus exposure and HLA in healthy donors. It was with 60 Vbeta and 13 Jbeta primers that the PCR ran. Produced via immunoSEQ multiplex PCR; TCRdb's table is partial and in-frame only. The data show over 150,000 clones, 70% to 90% seen once. Input material: PBMCs. The receptors were sampled from a girl aged 10-17 years in good health and CMV-seropositive.

V and J are TRBV9 and TRBJ1-1, with D possibly matching TRBD1 (6 bases). From germline, CDR1 is SGDLS and CDR2 YYNGEE. Trimming removed 2 bases from V and 1 base from J, with 9 bases in between. The CDR3 spans 14 residues. CDR3 loop: CASSVRDKNTEAFF. CDR3 DNA: TGTGCCAGCAGCGTCAGGGACAAGAACACTGAAGCTTTCTTT.

J is TRBJ1-2 and V is TRBV25-1; 9 bases match TRBD1. With V trimmed by 0 bases and J by 8 bases, 7 bases remained unmatched. CDR1 is MGHDK, CDR2 SYGVNS, per germline. CDR3 size: 15 residues. The CDR3 DNA follows: TGTGCCAGCAGTGAATATACACAGGGGGCTAGGGGCTACACCTTC. It codes for CASSEYTQGARGYTF.

The chain employs TRBV7-9 and TRBJ2-2; D is ambiguous. This CDR3 is 14 amino acids long. Trimming pared 8 bases from V and 3 bases from J, leaving 13 bases between. Germline loops: CDR1 SEHNR, CDR2 FQNEAQ (reference sequence). The CDR3 sequence is CASSPELDTGELFF. The CDR3 nucleotides are TGTGCCAGCTCGCCCGAGCTGGACACCGGGGAGCTGTTTTTT.

The rearrangement joins TRBV19 to TRBJ2-7, with D possibly being TRBD2 (6 bases). V was clipped by 1 base and J by 3 bases, with 10 bases between them. CDR3 length: 14 amino acids. CDR1 LNHDA and CDR2 SQIVND come from the germline V gene (reference sequence). The CDR3 is CASSIGRGIYEQYF. CDR3 DNA sequence: TGTGCCAGTAGTATAGGCCGGGGGATCTACGAGCAGTACTTC.

In DNA, the CDR3 is TGTGCCAGCAGAGGAGGGGGCGGCTACGAGCAGTACTTC. As protein: CASRGGGGYEQYF. The chain joins TRBV27 to TRBJ2-7; perhaps TRBD1 as D (7 bases). The CDR3 runs to 13 residues. V was trimmed by 6 bases and J by 3 bases, leaving 12 bases between them. CDR1 and CDR2 from the germline V gene are MNHEY and SMNVEV (reference sequence).

V and J are TRBV30 and TRBJ2-3; TRBD2 agrees at 13 bases. Germline trimming cut 3 bases from V and 0 bases from J; bases unmatched to any gene: 6. Germline CDR1 reads GTSNPN; CDR2 reads SVGIG (reference sequence). The CDR3 runs 17 residues. The CDR3 DNA reads as TGTGCCTGGAGACTAGCGGGGGGGCCATTGAGCACAGATACGCAGTATTTT. It is translated as CAWRLAGGPLSTDTQYF.

The CDR3 loop is CASSESTAYEQYF. The CDR3 nucleotides are TGCGCCAGCAGTGAGTCTACAGCCTACGAGCAGTACTTC. The chain uses TRBV10-1 and TRBJ2-7; D not certain. The V end lost 0 bases, the J end lost 2 bases, and 5 bases lay between the germline ends. CDR3 length: 13 amino acids. From germline, CDR1 is WNHNN and CDR2 SYGVQD (reference sequence).

The CDR3 loop is CASSLLGSRTSGTDTQYF. The CDR3 DNA reads TGTGCCAGCAGTTTACTCGGGAGTAGGACTAGCGGCACAGATACGCAGTATTTT. This rearrangement joins TRBV27 to TRBJ2-3; TRBD2 matches at 9 bases. V shed 2 bases, J shed 1 base, and the junction held 10 bases outside the gene matches. The germline CDR1 and CDR2 sequences are MNHEY and SMNVEV (reference sequence). The CDR3 has 18 residues.

This chain joins TRBV18 and TRBJ2-1; 12 bases fit TRBD1. Losses at the gene ends were 6 bases for V and 10 bases for J; bases not matched to a gene: 10. Germline CDR1 KGHSH, CDR2 LQKENI. The CDR3 runs 15 residues. The CDR3 reads CASSPGTGGGEEQFF. CDR3 coding DNA: TGTGCCAGCTCGCCCGGGACAGGGGGCGGGGAAGAGCAGTTCTTC.

This clone showed up just once. The rearrangement uses TRBV7-8 and TRBJ2-1, with a possible D match to TRBD2 (6 bases). Germline V lookup: CDR1 SGHVS, CDR2 FQNEAQ. Trimming stripped 5 bases from V and 9 bases from J, with 17 bases between. The CDR3 loop spans 14 amino acids. The CDR3: CASSLYRTTFEQFF. CDR3 bases: TGTGCCAGCAGCCTTTACAGGACTACCTTTGAGCAGTTCTTC.

This chain joins TRBV5-6 and TRBJ1-1; no reliable D call. The CDR3 consists of 13 residues. From germline, CDR1 is SGHDT and CDR2 YYEEEE. The ends were cut back, 0 bases at V and 5 bases at J, with 8 bases in the middle. CDR3 DNA sequence: TGTGCCAGCAGCTTGGGACCGGGGACTGAAGCTTTCTTT. Amino acids: CASSLGPGTEAFF.

This chain uses TRBV7-6 with TRBJ1-2; 8 bases match TRBD1. J was trimmed by 7 bases and V by 0 bases; bases with no gene match: 1. The length of the CDR3 is 13 residues. The germline V gene encodes CDR1 SGHVS and CDR2 FNYEAQ. CDR3 region: CASSLAQGAGYTF. CDR3 nucleotides: TGTGCCAGCAGCTTAGCCCAGGGGGCTGGCTACACCTTC.

This clone was seen a few times. The chain carries TRBV7-8 and TRBJ1-1, with D possibly TRBD1 on 6 matching bases. Germline lookup yields CDR1 SGHVS and CDR2 FQNEAQ. Between the trimmed V and J ends, which lost 8 bases and 0 bases, there was a span of 25 bases. The CDR3 extends over 18 amino acids. The CDR3 bases are TGTGCCAGCGGCTCCTGGAAACAGGGAAAGGGTTTGAACACTGAAGCTTTCTTT. This encodes CASGSWKQGKGLNTEAFF. The full variable domain, with the rest looked up from reference TRBV7-8 and TRBJ1-1, is GAGVSQSPRYKVAKRGQDVALRCDPISGHVSLFWYQQALGQGPEFLTYFQNEAQLDKSGLPSDRFFAERPEGSVSTLKIQRTQQEDSAVYLCASGSWKQGKGLNTEAFFGQGTRLTVV.

The rearrangement links TRBV4-2 to TRBJ2-3, with 12 bases aligning to TRBD2. The V segment lost 3 bases and the J segment 5 bases; nucleotides outside the gene matches: 9. Germline V lookup: CDR1 LGHNA, CDR2 YNFKEQ. The length of the CDR3 is 17 residues. The CDR3 sequence: CASSQQGASGGVDTQYF. As DNA, the CDR3 is TGTGCCAGCAGCCAGCAAGGGGCTAGCGGGGGGGTAGATACGCAGTATTTT.

The V and J genes are TRBV11-2 and TRBJ1-2; possible D gene TRBD1, 6 bases. CDR3 length equals 14 residues. Trimming took off 5 bases at V and 7 bases at J, with 17 bases between the two ends. CDR1 is SGHAT, CDR2 FQNNGV, per germline. In DNA form, the CDR3 reads TGTGCCAGCAGCCCGTTACAGGGCCCTATTGGCTACACCTTC. Translating it yields CASSPLQGPIGYTF.

The chain uses TRBV19 and TRBJ1-4; possibly TRBD1 for D (5 bases). Trimming cost V 9 bases and J 1 base, with 12 bases left between them. Germline CDR1 and CDR2: LNHDA and SQIVND (reference sequence). This CDR3 region has 14 residues. CDR3 sequence reads: CASPDGQTNEKLFF. CDR3 sequence (DNA): TGTGCCAGCCCTGACGGACAAACTAATGAAAAACTGTTTTTT.

This clone was observed once. J is TRBJ2-5 and V is TRBV20-1; D may be TRBD2 (5 bases). Germline-derived CDR1 and CDR2 are DFQATT and SNEGSKA (reference sequence). The V gene lost 5 bases and the J gene lost 5 bases, with 6 bases spanning the gap. The CDR3 has 10 amino acids. CDR3 bases: TGCAGTGCTTCGGGGGAGACCCAGTACTTC. The encoded protein is CSASGETQYF.

The chain combines TRBV2 with TRBJ1-1; 7 bases are shared with TRBD1. V lost 6 bases and J lost 4; bases outside the gene matches: 11. Per germline, CDR1 SNHLY and CDR2 FYNNEI. The CDR3 is 15 amino acids. The DNA for the CDR3 is TGTGCCAGCAGGACATACACAGGGGAGGCCACTGAAGCTTTCTTT. It is translated as CASRTYTGEATEAFF.

The chain has TRBV7-3 and TRBJ1-5, with TRBD1 as a possible D gene (5 bases). V was clipped by 1 base and J by 4 bases, with 8 bases between them. The germline gives CDR1 SGHTA, CDR2 FQGTGA. The CDR3 is 14 amino acids. The CDR3 reads CASSLMEGNQPQHF. The CDR3 bases are TGTGCCAGCAGCTTAATGGAGGGGAATCAGCCCCAGCATTTT.

The chain couples TRBV5-1 to TRBJ2-3; 11 nucleotides line up with TRBD2. Germline CDR1 is SGHRS and CDR2 is YFSETQ. This CDR3 has 19 residues. The junction had 14 bases not matched to a gene; V was cut back by 3 bases and J by 2 bases. CDR3 residues: CASSSTGSSGGRVTDTQYF. The CDR3 DNA reads as TGCGCCAGCAGCTCGACGGGTTCTAGCGGGGGGAGGGTCACAGATACGCAGTATTTT.

This chain joins TRBV11-3 and TRBJ2-1; 9 nucleotides match TRBD2. This CDR3 region has 14 residues. Germline trimming cut 5 bases from V and 5 bases from J; bases unmatched to any gene: 4. Germline V gene lookup returns CDR1 SGHNT and CDR2 YENEEA. DNA of the CDR3: TGTGCCAGCAGCCCTAGGACTAGCGACAATGAGCAGTTCTTC. Translating it yields CASSPRTSDNEQFF.